This entry concerns a single T cell receptor beta chain. The antigen remains undetermined. Data came from immunoSEQ multiplex PCR; TCRdb stores just in-frame clones and leaves some out. The table lists about 1 million clones, around 74% of them singletons. The data were obtained in a study of shared clonotypes between healthy human individuals. Findings of the study overall: Generally, estimated richness proved larger in naive subsets than it did in memory subsets. With several donors compared, 5% to 5.5% of naive CD4 clonotypes were shared.

CDR3 length equals 16 residues. The ends were cut back, 6 bases at V and 0 bases at J, with 15 bases in the middle. CDR1 MNHNY and CDR2 SVGAGI come from the germline V gene (reference sequence). This receptor was taken from a man aged 18 to 30 in good health. The chain couples TRBV6-6 to TRBJ1-3, with D possibly being TRBD1 (6 bases). Material for sequencing was memory CD4+ T cells sorted from blood. Indicated subset: CD45RA-negative fraction. The DNA of the CDR3 is TGTGCCAGCAGACAACTACAGGGATCCTCTGGAAACACCATATATTTT. Residues: CASRQLQGSSGNTIYF.